A selection of T cell receptor beta chains follows, all from one sample in a study of chemoradiotherapy in HPV16-positive cancers. Sequenced by immunoSEQ multiplex PCR; TCRdb stores in-frame clones only, minus some. The data contain about 7,900 clones, over 75% of them singletons. The sample was gathered from a patient who underwent chemoradiotherapy. The receptors come from a human donor with HPV-associated anogenital cancer. The CDR3 runs from the conserved cysteine through the conserved F or W. The D gene is left open where the match is weak. Some rows have no size entry. The others give once, few or many, or a class for an expanded clone.

V gene	clone size	J gene	D gene	CDR3 protein	CDR3 DNA
TRBV5-1	NA	TRBJ2-1	NA	CASSPETGYNEQFF	TGCGCCAGCAGCCCGGAGACGGGCTACAATGAGCAGTTCTTC
TRBV27	NA	TRBJ2-7	TRBD1	CASSQPGTGTPGVSF	TGTGCCAGCAGTCAGCCCGGGACAGGGACACCGGGTGTCTCCTTC
TRBV11-2	NA	TRBJ2-1	TRBD2	CASSLSPSGGWDEQFF	TGTGCCAGCAGCTTATCGCCTAGCGGGGGGTGGGATGAGCAGTTCTTC
TRBV27	NA	TRBJ1-5	NA	CASSPTPPRPQHF	TGTGCCAGCAGTCCCACACCCCCAAGGCCCCAGCATTTT
TRBV20-1	NA	TRBJ2-7	NA	CSAGGGGLQYF	TGCAGTGCGGGGGGCGGGGGACTGCAGTACTTC
TRBV5-1	NA	TRBJ2-2	NA	CASSLDTNTGELFF	TGCGCCAGCAGCTTGGACACGAACACCGGGGAGCTGTTTTTT
TRBV11-3	NA	TRBJ2-2	NA	CASSLGVRLNTGELFF	TGTGCCAGCAGCTTAGGGGTCAGATTGAACACCGGGGAGCTGTTTTTT
TRBV11-2	once	TRBJ2-6	NA	CASSLFRVSQAGANVLTF	TGTGCCAGCAGCTTATTTCGGGTATCCCAGGCTGGGGCCAACGTCCTGACTTTC
TRBV11-2	NA	TRBJ2-3	NA	CASSLGGRRDTQYF	TGTGCCAGCAGCTTGGGGGGGCGGCGAGATACGCAGTATTTT
TRBV2	NA	TRBJ1-5	NA	CASSTQGIGNQPQHF	TGTGCCAGCAGCACCCAGGGAATCGGCAATCAGCCCCAGCATTTT
TRBV10-3	once	TRBJ2-3	TRBD2	CAIRGTSGRASTDTQYF	TGTGCCATCAGGGGGACTAGCGGGAGGGCCTCCACAGATACGCAGTATTTT
TRBV11-1	NA	TRBJ2-7	NA	CASSLNRVSGQYF	TGTGCCAGCAGCTTGAACAGGGTAAGCGGACAGTACTTC
TRBV4-1	NA	TRBJ2-5	NA	CASSQAGETQYF	TGCGCCAGCAGCCAAGCTGGTGAGACCCAGTACTTC
TRBV4-2	NA	TRBJ1-4	NA	CASSQEEGLATNEKLFF	TGTGCCAGCAGCCAAGAGGAGGGCTTAGCAACTAATGAAAAACTGTTTTTT
TRBV19	NA	TRBJ2-3	TRBD2	CASAETSGRTDTQYF	TGTGCCAGTGCAGAGACTAGCGGGCGTACAGATACGCAGTATTTT
TRBV5-4	NA	TRBJ2-5	TRBD1	CASSLGQGRETQYF	TGTGCCAGCAGCTTGGGACAGGGTAGGGAGACCCAGTACTTC
TRBV11-2	NA	TRBJ2-3	NA	CASSGARTDTQYF	TGTGCCAGCAGCGGAGCACGCACAGATACGCAGTATTTT
TRBV21-1	once	TRBJ2-7	NA	CASSKGTYEQYF	TGTGCCAGCAGCAAAGGGACCTACGAGCAGTACTTC
TRBV19	NA	TRBJ1-2	NA	CASSIEAPGLTYGYTF	TGTGCCAGTAGTATAGAAGCCCCAGGACTGACCTATGGCTACACCTTC
TRBV7-2	NA	TRBJ1-2	NA	CASSLVAKGRNYGYTF	TGTGCCAGCAGCTTAGTGGCTAAGGGGCGAAACTATGGCTACACCTTC
TRBV6-6	NA	TRBJ2-1	NA	CASSVGIGLYEQFF	TGTGCCAGCAGTGTGGGAATAGGATTATATGAGCAGTTCTTC
TRBV11-2	NA	TRBJ2-5	TRBD2	CASSESSGPWETQYF	TGTGCCAGCAGCGAGTCTAGCGGTCCTTGGGAGACCCAGTACTTC
TRBV2	NA	TRBJ2-5	TRBD1	CASSDLDRLKDETQYF	TGTGCCAGCAGTGACCTGGACAGGCTCAAGGACGAGACCCAGTACTTC
TRBV9	few	TRBJ1-1	NA	CASSVTTGSRAFF	TGTGCCAGCAGCGTAACGACAGGCAGTAGGGCTTTCTTT
TRBV6-5	few	TRBJ2-2	NA	CASSYLTVTGELFF	TGTGCCAGCAGTTACCTAACGGTAACCGGGGAGCTGTTTTTT
TRBV7-6	NA	TRBJ1-1	NA	CASSLEAGITEAFF	TGTGCCAGCAGCTTAGAGGCAGGGATCACTGAAGCTTTCTTT
TRBV5-4	NA	TRBJ2-3	TRBD2	CASKMTSGETPDTQYF	TGTGCCAGCAAGATGACTAGCGGGGAAACGCCGGATACGCAGTATTTT
TRBV7-2	NA	TRBJ2-7	NA	CASSPLTGANYEQYF	TGTGCCAGCAGCCCGCTGACAGGTGCAAACTACGAGCAGTACTTC
TRBV19	few	TRBJ1-5	TRBD1	CASSPDRVGNQPQHF	TGTGCCAGTAGTCCAGACAGGGTCGGCAATCAGCCCCAGCATTTT
TRBV29-1	NA	TRBJ2-3	NA	CSVNRDGEDTQYF	TGCAGCGTGAACCGGGACGGGGAAGATACGCAGTATTTT
TRBV7-2	NA	TRBJ2-5	NA	CASGTGETQYF	TGTGCCAGCGGGACCGGAGAGACCCAGTACTTC
TRBV19	NA	TRBJ1-2	TRBD1	CASSILRTGEGYTF	TGTGCCAGTAGTATCCTCCGGACAGGGGAGGGCTACACCTTC
TRBV6-5	NA	TRBJ1-5	TRBD1	CASRDRGPSQPQHF	TGTGCCAGCCGGGACAGGGGGCCTAGTCAGCCCCAGCATTTT
TRBV5-1	NA	TRBJ2-5	TRBD2	CASSWLAGVQETQYF	TGCGCCAGCAGCTGGCTAGCGGGTGTTCAAGAGACCCAGTACTTC
TRBV4-3	NA	TRBJ2-7	NA	CASSQLTASYEQYF	TGCGCCAGCAGCCAATTGACAGCTTCCTACGAGCAGTACTTC
TRBV21-1	NA	TRBJ2-1	NA	CASSKRVNEQFF	TGTGCCAGCAGCAAAAGGGTCAATGAGCAGTTCTTC
TRBV6-1	NA	TRBJ2-7	TRBD2	CASSEASAGVDEQYF	TGTGCCAGCAGTGAAGCTTCAGCGGGAGTCGACGAGCAGTACTTC
TRBV5-5	NA	TRBJ2-7	NA	CASSPGPPKEYF	TGTGCCAGCAGCCCGGGACCCCCGAAGGAGTACTTC
TRBV7-9	NA	TRBJ2-1	NA	CASSFQPLNEQFF	TGTGCCAGCAGCTTCCAACCGCTCAATGAGCAGTTCTTC
TRBV11-3	NA	TRBJ2-3	NA	CASSYQDTQYF	TGTGCCAGCAGCTACCAGGATACGCAGTATTTT
TRBV7-2	NA	TRBJ1-3	NA	CASSLAGSSSGNTIYF	TGTGCCAGCAGCTTAGCCGGGTCGAGCTCTGGAAACACCATATATTTT
TRBV30	NA	TRBJ2-3	TRBD2	CASRLAGEDTQYF	TGTGCCTCGAGACTAGCGGGGGAAGATACGCAGTATTTT
TRBV10-3	NA	TRBJ2-3	TRBD2	CATSPGTTSTDTQYF	TGTGCCACAAGCCCCGGGACTACTAGCACAGATACGCAGTATTTT
TRBV5-1	NA	TRBJ2-3	TRBD2	CASSLGGGAPDTQYF	TGCGCCAGCAGCTTGGGCGGGGGGGCCCCAGATACGCAGTATTTT
TRBV9	NA	TRBJ2-3	TRBD2	CASSVVAGLSTDTQYF	TGTGCCAGCAGCGTAGTAGCGGGCCTTAGCACAGATACGCAGTATTTT
TRBV5-1	NA	TRBJ1-1	NA	CASSLDVTGAAFF	TGCGCCAGCAGCTTGGATGTGACAGGTGCAGCTTTCTTT
TRBV6-5	few	TRBJ2-7	NA	CASSYHHEQYF	TGTGCCAGCAGTTACCACCACGAGCAGTACTTC
TRBV19	NA	TRBJ2-5	TRBD2	CASSSTSGGRGETQYF	TGTGCCAGTAGTTCGACTAGCGGGGGGAGAGGAGAGACCCAGTACTTC
TRBV28	NA	TRBJ2-1	TRBD2	CASSLGLAGNNEQFF	TGTGCCAGCAGTTTAGGACTAGCGGGCAACAATGAGCAGTTCTTC